This T cell receptor beta chain is from a study of vaccination effects on CD4 cells after COVID-19. With the ViraFEST assay, the study expanded antigen-specific CD4+ T cells using viral peptide pools, then sequenced them. An approximately 10-day culture period preceded the isolation of CD4+ T cells. None of the vaccinated had previously contracted SARS-CoV-2, and their nucleocapsid antibodies tested negative. A few million PBMC per well were cultured with 8.5 to 10 IU/ml IL-2 and approximately 10 ug/ml peptides. For this clone: The antigen is not known.

The CDR3 totals 12 residues. From germline, CDR1 is SQVTM and CDR2 ANQGSEA. The ends were cut back, 5 bases at V and 2 bases at J, with 7 bases in the middle. Using immunoSEQ multiplex PCR, the repertoire was profiled, and TCRdb retains in-frame clones only, with some absent. The data contain tens of thousands of clones, around 78% of them singletons. Material: CD4+ T cells from PBMCs cultured with SARS-CoV-2 spike peptides, obtained before COVID-19 vaccination. This clonotype was obtained from a human donor who received a COVID-19 vaccine. This chain links TRBV29-1 with TRBJ1-5; D gene ambiguous. This CDR3 is CSVLMGNQPQHF. CDR3 DNA sequence: TGCAGCGTTCTAATGGGCAATCAGCCCCAGCATTTT.